This is a list of T cell receptor beta chains from one sample in a study of shared clonotypes between healthy human individuals. TCRdb's copy holds only in-frame clones and misses some; the assay was immunoSEQ multiplex PCR. The sample has fewer than 1.8 million clones, just under 99% seen once; the top ten hold around 0.33%. Sequencing used naive CD4+ T cells sorted from blood. The source is a man aged 25 to 45 in good health. CDR3s include the opening cysteine and the closing phenylalanine or tryptophan. The D gene is left open where the match is weak. Not every row has a clone size; where given, it reads once, few, many or a size class.

CDR3 DNA: TGTGCCAGCAGTTTAGAGGGGTACTACGAGCAGTACTTC
CDR3 protein: CASSLEGYYEQYF
clone size: NA
J gene: TRBJ2-7
D gene: NA
V gene: TRBV27

CDR3 DNA: TGTGCCAGCAGCTTGGTGGACACAGGAGCTGGAAACACCATATATTTT
CDR3 protein: CASSLVDTGAGNTIYF
clone size: NA
J gene: TRBJ1-3
D gene: NA
V gene: TRBV5-6

CDR3 DNA: TGTGCCAGTAGTCCTCCCGGGACTAGCGGGAGGGCGGGAGAGCAGTTCTTC
CDR3 protein: CASSPPGTSGRAGEQFF
clone size: NA
J gene: TRBJ2-1
D gene: TRBD2
V gene: TRBV19

CDR3 DNA: TGTGCCAGCAGTGGGGGACTAGCGGGTTTCTACGAGCAGTACTTC
CDR3 protein: CASSGGLAGFYEQYF
clone size: NA
J gene: TRBJ2-7
D gene: TRBD2
V gene: TRBV6-6

CDR3 DNA: TGCAGCGTTGCGCGTCAGGGTGTCCACGAGCAGTACTTC
CDR3 protein: CSVARQGVHEQYF
clone size: NA
J gene: TRBJ2-7
D gene: NA
V gene: TRBV29-1

CDR3 DNA: TGTGCCTTCACAGGGGCAAGTGGAAACACCATATATTTT
CDR3 protein: CAFTGASGNTIYF
clone size: NA
J gene: TRBJ1-3
D gene: TRBD1
V gene: TRBV30

CDR3 DNA: TGTGCCAGCAGCTTAGGGACGGCTGGCAATGAAAAACTGTTTTTT
CDR3 protein: CASSLGTAGNEKLFF
clone size: NA
J gene: TRBJ1-4
D gene: NA
V gene: TRBV5-5

CDR3 DNA: TGCGCCAGCAGCCAGGTACTCAGCCCAGATACGCAGTATTTT
CDR3 protein: CASSQVLSPDTQYF
clone size: NA
J gene: TRBJ2-3
D gene: NA
V gene: TRBV4-1

CDR3 DNA: TGTGCCAGCTCACCACCCAGGACAGAGCACAATGAGCAGTTCTTC
CDR3 protein: CASSPPRTEHNEQFF
clone size: NA
J gene: TRBJ2-1
D gene: NA
V gene: TRBV18

CDR3 DNA: TGTGCCAGCAGCTTAAAAGAAGCGGACAGTACCGGGGAGCTGTTTTTT
CDR3 protein: CASSLKEADSTGELFF
clone size: NA
J gene: TRBJ2-2
D gene: NA
V gene: TRBV7-9

CDR3 DNA: TGTGCCAGCAGCTTAGCACTAGCAATAGTCCACAATGAGCAGTTCTTC
CDR3 protein: CASSLALAIVHNEQFF
clone size: NA
J gene: TRBJ2-1
D gene: NA
V gene: TRBV11-2

CDR3 DNA: TGTGCCAGCAGCTCTACTAGCGGTTTTTCCTACGAGCAGTACTTC
CDR3 protein: CASSSTSGFSYEQYF
clone size: few
J gene: TRBJ2-7
D gene: TRBD2
V gene: TRBV5-4

CDR3 DNA: TGTGCCAGCAGTTCGACCCTAGGACAGGGGGTCGAGCAGTACTTC
CDR3 protein: CASSSTLGQGVEQYF
clone size: few
J gene: TRBJ2-7
D gene: TRBD1
V gene: TRBV27

CDR3 DNA: NA
CDR3 protein: CASSKAVGTGTYEQYF
clone size: NA
J gene: TRBJ2-7
D gene: NA
V gene: TRBV21-1

CDR3 DNA: TGCAGCGTTTATGGGGACAGGGTTAAGATTCAGCCCCAGCATTTT
CDR3 protein: CSVYGDRVKIQPQHF
clone size: NA
J gene: TRBJ1-5
D gene: TRBD1
V gene: TRBV29-1

CDR3 DNA: TGTGCCAGCACCCGACAGGATGAAGCTTTCTTT
CDR3 protein: CASTRQDEAFF
clone size: once
J gene: TRBJ1-1
D gene: NA
V gene: TRBV5-6

CDR3 DNA: TGTGCCAGCTCCCCGACTGGACCGGGAGGCTACAATGAGCAGTTCTTC
CDR3 protein: CASSPTGPGGYNEQFF
clone size: NA
J gene: TRBJ2-1
D gene: TRBD2
V gene: TRBV18

CDR3 DNA: TGTGCCAGCAGTCGAGGGGGGTCCGCTGAAGCTTTCTTT
CDR3 protein: CASSRGGSAEAFF
clone size: NA
J gene: TRBJ1-1
D gene: NA
V gene: TRBV6-5

CDR3 DNA: TGTGCCGGAGCACGGAACACTGAAGCTTTCTTT
CDR3 protein: CAGARNTEAFF
clone size: NA
J gene: TRBJ1-1
D gene: NA
V gene: TRBV2

CDR3 DNA: TGTGCCAGCAGTGAAGGTGCGGGAAGGGGCTACACCTTC
CDR3 protein: CASSEGAGRGYTF
clone size: NA
J gene: TRBJ1-2
D gene: NA
V gene: TRBV2

CDR3 DNA: TGCGCCAGCAGCCGAGGACTAGCGGGAGCCACCGGGGAGCTGTTTTTT
CDR3 protein: CASSRGLAGATGELFF
clone size: NA
J gene: TRBJ2-2
D gene: TRBD2
V gene: TRBV4-3

CDR3 DNA: TGTGCCAGCAGCGTCACAGGGAACTCCTACGAGCAGTACTTC
CDR3 protein: CASSVTGNSYEQYF
clone size: NA
J gene: TRBJ2-7
D gene: NA
V gene: TRBV9

CDR3 DNA: TGTGCCAGCAGCTTGACAGGGGGCCCAGATACGCAGTATTTT
CDR3 protein: CASSLTGGPDTQYF
clone size: NA
J gene: TRBJ2-3
D gene: TRBD1
V gene: TRBV7-2

CDR3 DNA: TGCGCCAGCTCGGGACAGGGGGGCACCGGGGAGCTGTTTTTT
CDR3 protein: CASSGQGGTGELFF
clone size: NA
J gene: TRBJ2-2
D gene: TRBD1
V gene: TRBV5-1

CDR3 DNA: TGTGCCACCGGCAGGGGAGGCGGCGAAAAACTGTTTTTT
CDR3 protein: CATGRGGGEKLFF
clone size: NA
J gene: TRBJ1-4
D gene: NA
V gene: TRBV6-5

CDR3 DNA: TGCGCCAGCAGCTTGGCCGCACAGGGCATGGAGACCCAGTACTTC
CDR3 protein: CASSLAAQGMETQYF
clone size: NA
J gene: TRBJ2-5
D gene: NA
V gene: TRBV5-1

CDR3 DNA: TGTGCCAGCAGTTACTCGACACCCCATGGGGGCTACACCTTC
CDR3 protein: CASSYSTPHGGYTF
clone size: NA
J gene: TRBJ1-2
D gene: NA
V gene: TRBV6-5

CDR3 DNA: TGTGCCAGCAGTACGATAAAGACAGGGCGCTCCTACAATGAGCAGTTCTTC
CDR3 protein: CASSTIKTGRSYNEQFF
clone size: NA
J gene: TRBJ2-1
D gene: TRBD1
V gene: TRBV28

CDR3 DNA: TGTGCCAGCAGCGAGGACAGGTTTGGTGGCTACACCTTC
CDR3 protein: CASSEDRFGGYTF
clone size: NA
J gene: TRBJ1-2
D gene: TRBD1
V gene: TRBV9

CDR3 DNA: TGTGCCTGGAGATCAGGGCTCCTCAATCAGCCCCAGCATTTT
CDR3 protein: CAWRSGLLNQPQHF
clone size: NA
J gene: TRBJ1-5
D gene: NA
V gene: TRBV30

CDR3 DNA: TGTGCCAGTAGTATTGGACAGGTTGACTATGGCTACACCTTC
CDR3 protein: CASSIGQVDYGYTF
clone size: NA
J gene: TRBJ1-2
D gene: TRBD1
V gene: TRBV19

CDR3 DNA: TGTGCCAGCACCCTTGACAGGGGCAACCTCTACGAGCAGTACTTC
CDR3 protein: CASTLDRGNLYEQYF
clone size: NA
J gene: TRBJ2-7
D gene: TRBD1
V gene: TRBV28

CDR3 DNA: TGTGCCAGCTCACCTACAGGTGATACAAACTATGGCTACACCTTC
CDR3 protein: CASSPTGDTNYGYTF
clone size: NA
J gene: TRBJ1-2
D gene: NA
V gene: TRBV18

CDR3 DNA: TGTGCCAGTAGTACGTCGCGGGGGTCGGATGAAAAACTGTTTTTT
CDR3 protein: CASSTSRGSDEKLFF
clone size: NA
J gene: TRBJ1-4
D gene: NA
V gene: TRBV19

CDR3 DNA: TGTGCCAGCAGCGAGCGAGGGGCAGCCGATCCCTACGAGCAGTACTTC
CDR3 protein: CASSERGAADPYEQYF
clone size: NA
J gene: TRBJ2-7
D gene: NA
V gene: TRBV7-9

CDR3 DNA: TGTGCCAGCAGCCAGGAAGAGACCCAGTACTTC
CDR3 protein: CASSQEETQYF
clone size: NA
J gene: TRBJ2-5
D gene: NA
V gene: TRBV4-2

CDR3 DNA: TGTGCCAGCAGCTTAGCGGGTGGCTTGCCTGAGCAGTTCTTC
CDR3 protein: CASSLAGGLPEQFF
clone size: NA
J gene: TRBJ2-1
D gene: NA
V gene: TRBV7-9

CDR3 DNA: TGTGCCAGCAGTTTCTCTAGCGGGAGACTGTACAATGAGCAGTTCTTC
CDR3 protein: CASSFSSGRLYNEQFF
clone size: NA
J gene: TRBJ2-1
D gene: TRBD2
V gene: TRBV28

CDR3 DNA: TGTGCCAGCAGCCTTAAGTGGGAGGGCCTTAATGAGCAGTTCTTC
CDR3 protein: CASSLKWEGLNEQFF
clone size: NA
J gene: TRBJ2-1
D gene: TRBD2
V gene: TRBV13

CDR3 DNA: TGTGCCAGCAGCGTAGAAATAGGCCCGGTGGACGAGCAGTACTTC
CDR3 protein: CASSVEIGPVDEQYF
clone size: NA
J gene: TRBJ2-7
D gene: NA
V gene: TRBV9

CDR3 DNA: TGCGCCAGCGCGACTAGCGGGAGTCGGTATGAGCAGTTCTTC
CDR3 protein: CASATSGSRYEQFF
clone size: NA
J gene: TRBJ2-1
D gene: TRBD2
V gene: TRBV10-1

CDR3 DNA: TGTGCCAGCAGCTTTGACAGCCAAGAGACCCAGTACTTC
CDR3 protein: CASSFDSQETQYF
clone size: NA
J gene: TRBJ2-5
D gene: NA
V gene: TRBV5-6

CDR3 DNA: TGTGCCAGCAGTCCCGGAGCGTATACGCAGTATTTT
CDR3 protein: CASSPGAYTQYF
clone size: NA
J gene: TRBJ2-3
D gene: NA
V gene: TRBV7-9

CDR3 DNA: TGTGCCAGCAGCTTAAAGACGGCAGATACGCAGTATTTT
CDR3 protein: CASSLKTADTQYF
clone size: NA
J gene: TRBJ2-3
D gene: NA
V gene: TRBV7-9

CDR3 DNA: TGTGCCAGCAGTGAAGGGGGAAATGGCTACACCTTC
CDR3 protein: CASSEGGNGYTF
clone size: NA
J gene: TRBJ1-2
D gene: NA
V gene: TRBV6-4

CDR3 DNA: TGTGCTAGTGGTTTGGGTGAGGTAGGAGATACGCAGTATTTT
CDR3 protein: CASGLGEVGDTQYF
clone size: NA
J gene: TRBJ2-3
D gene: NA
V gene: TRBV12-5

CDR3 DNA: TGTGCCAGCAGACCACAGGGGGATCAGCCCCAGCATTTT
CDR3 protein: CASRPQGDQPQHF
clone size: NA
J gene: TRBJ1-5
D gene: TRBD1
V gene: TRBV28

CDR3 DNA: TGTGCCACCAGCGGGGGTAAAGACAGGGCATTAGAGACCCAGTACTTC
CDR3 protein: CATSGGKDRALETQYF
clone size: NA
J gene: TRBJ2-5
D gene: TRBD1
V gene: TRBV15

CDR3 DNA: TGTGCCAGCAGCTTTGGTAGCAATCAGCCCCAGCATTTT
CDR3 protein: CASSFGSNQPQHF
clone size: once
J gene: TRBJ1-5
D gene: NA
V gene: TRBV11-2

CDR3 DNA: TGTGCCAGCAGTACCCGGACTAGCGGGAGGATAGAGACCCAGTACTTC
CDR3 protein: CASSTRTSGRIETQYF
clone size: NA
J gene: TRBJ2-5
D gene: TRBD2
V gene: TRBV5-4

CDR3 DNA: TGTGCCAGCAGTTATGGGACCGGGACAGCCTACAATGAGCAGTTCTTC
CDR3 protein: CASSYGTGTAYNEQFF
clone size: NA
J gene: TRBJ2-1
D gene: TRBD1
V gene: TRBV6-6

CDR3 DNA: TGTGCCAGCAGCCAAATGCGGGACACCGATCTATATTTC
CDR3 protein: CASSQMRDTDLYF
clone size: NA
J gene: TRBJ1-2
D gene: NA
V gene: TRBV16

CDR3 DNA: TGTGCCAGCAGCTCCCTTACGACTAGCGGAAGCACAGATACGCAGTATTTT
CDR3 protein: CASSSLTTSGSTDTQYF
clone size: NA
J gene: TRBJ2-3
D gene: TRBD2
V gene: TRBV11-3

CDR3 DNA: TGCGCCAGCAGCCAAGCTCGTGCTAGGGTCGGGGAGCTGTTTTTT
CDR3 protein: CASSQARARVGELFF
clone size: NA
J gene: TRBJ2-2
D gene: NA
V gene: TRBV4-3

CDR3 DNA: TGTGCCAGCAGTGCGGGTCCCACGTGGGAGCAGTACTTC
CDR3 protein: CASSAGPTWEQYF
clone size: NA
J gene: TRBJ2-7
D gene: NA
V gene: TRBV6-1

CDR3 DNA: TGTGCCATCAGCAACCCCGCGGACAATGAGCAGTTCTTC
CDR3 protein: CAISNPADNEQFF
clone size: NA
J gene: TRBJ2-1
D gene: NA
V gene: TRBV10-3

CDR3 DNA: TGTGCCAGCAGTGTGGGCCGAGCAACGGTAGAGACCCAGTACTTC
CDR3 protein: CASSVGRATVETQYF
clone size: NA
J gene: TRBJ2-5
D gene: NA
V gene: TRBV2

CDR3 DNA: TGTGCCAGCTCACCACCGGGGGTGAGTCGAGAGACCCAGTACTTC
CDR3 protein: CASSPPGVSRETQYF
clone size: NA
J gene: TRBJ2-5
D gene: NA
V gene: TRBV18

CDR3 DNA: TGTGCCAGCAGTGACTCGGACGAGCAGTACTTC
CDR3 protein: CASSDSDEQYF
clone size: NA
J gene: TRBJ2-7
D gene: NA
V gene: TRBV6-4

CDR3 DNA: TGTGCCAGCAGCATATCCGGGACAGCTGGGGCCAACGTCCTGACTTTC
CDR3 protein: CASSISGTAGANVLTF
clone size: NA
J gene: TRBJ2-6
D gene: TRBD1
V gene: TRBV5-4